This entry lists 6 T cell receptor beta chains sequenced from one sample in a study of blood T cell repertoires in COVID-19. Measured with immunoSEQ multiplex PCR; TCRdb has only the in-frame clones, and not every one. The data contain 140,000 to 150,000 clones, roughly 89% of them singletons. The material sequenced was peripheral blood. The receptor set was obtained from a man younger than 40 with COVID-19, enrolled during active disease.

The chain links TRBV2 to TRBJ2-7; perhaps TRBD1 as D (6 bases). CDR1 is SNHLY and CDR2 is FYNNEI in the germline V gene. Trimming removed 1 base at V and 0 bases at J, with 10 bases between. The CDR3 loop spans 15 amino acids. The CDR3 sequence is CASSEGDTSSYEQYF. The CDR3 DNA reads TGTGCCAGCAGTGAAGGGGACACCTCCTCCTACGAGCAGTACTTC. Complete variable domain (other parts from reference TRBV2 and TRBJ2-7): EPEVTQTPSHQVTQMGQEVILRCVPISNHLYFYWYRQILGQKVEFLVSFYNNEISEKSEIFDDQFSVERPDGSNFTLKIRSTKLEDSAMYFCASSEGDTSSYEQYFGPGTRLTVT.

Only a few counts were recorded for this clone. The chain links TRBV3-1 (or the pseudogene TRBV3-2) to TRBJ1-1, with D perhaps TRBD1 (5 bases). CDR3 length: 16 amino acids. The V gene lost 4 bases and the J gene lost 4 bases, with 19 bases spanning the gap. Germline lookup yields CDR1 LGHDT and CDR2 YNNKEL (reference sequence). Written as DNA, the CDR3 is TGTGCCAGCAGCCCAGACGGGGGGGGATTCGGCACTGAAGCTTTCTTT. Residues: CASSPDGGGFGTEAFF.

The gene calls are TRBV6-2 or TRBV6-3 and TRBJ2-2, with D perhaps matching TRBD2 (5 bases). CDR1 MNHEY and CDR2 SVGEGT come from the germline V gene. This CDR3 contains 14 residues. V gave up 2 bases and J gave up 5 bases, with 9 bases separating them. In nucleotides, the CDR3 is TGTGCCAGCAGTTACCCAGCGGTTACCGGGGAGCTGTTTTTT. It encodes CASSYPAVTGELFF.

The chain combines TRBV4-1 with TRBJ2-2; possible D gene TRBD2, 6 bases. The V end was cut by 3 bases, the J end by 7 bases, with 12 bases between. Germline CDR1 reads MGHRA; CDR2 reads YSYEKL. CDR3 length: 14 residues. CDR3: CASSHPDGSGELFF. CDR3 nucleotides: TGCGCCAGCAGCCACCCAGACGGGAGCGGGGAGCTGTTTTTT.

CDR3 coding DNA: TGTGCCAGCAGTCTAACAGGGGGCGCGCAGCCCCAGCATTTT. Amino acids: CASSLTGGAQPQHF. V usage is TRBV2 and J usage is TRBJ1-5, with 9 bases lining up with TRBD1. The junction had 6 bases not matched to a gene; V was cut back by 5 bases and J by 7 bases. Germline values: CDR1 SNHLY, CDR2 FYNNEI. The CDR3 has 14 residues.

This sequence joins TRBV5-5 and TRBJ2-7; D is possibly TRBD2 (5 bases). The germline V gene has CDR1 SGHKS and CDR2 YYEKEE (reference sequence). Trimming shortened V by 0 bases and J by 1 base, and 11 bases separated the two germline ends. This CDR3 region has 15 residues. CDR3 region: CASSLAPWESYEQYF. CDR3 nucleotides: TGTGCCAGCAGCTTGGCACCGTGGGAGTCCTACGAGCAGTACTTC.